The 8 T cell receptor beta chains below come from one sample, sequenced in a study of shared clonotypes between healthy human individuals. Terminally differentiated effector memory CD45RA+ cells were excluded by CCR7 positive selection of CD45RO-negative cells. The repertoire was sequenced with immunoSEQ multiplex PCR; TCRdb's copy has only in-frame clones and lacks some. The table has some 2,000,000 clones, less than 95% seen once. The sequencing input was naive CD8+ T cells sorted from blood. These receptors came from a man between 18 and 35 years old in good health.

CDR3 sequence reads: CASSLAQGATWEQYF. The DNA of the CDR3 is TGTGCCAGCAGCTTAGCACAGGGGGCGACGTGGGAGCAGTACTTC. The V call is TRBV7-9, the J call TRBJ2-7, with TRBD1 matching 9 bases. The CDR3 is 15 residues long. Unmatched junction bases numbered 7, after V lost 0 bases and J lost 7 bases. In germline, CDR1 is SEHNR, CDR2 FQNEAQ (reference sequence).

The chain has TRBV7-9 and TRBJ1-4, with unresolved D. With 8 bases removed from V and 8 bases from J, the gap between germline ends came to 9 bases. This CDR3 has 11 amino acids. CDR1 SEHNR and CDR2 FQNEAQ come from the germline V gene (reference sequence). This CDR3 reads CASGLEEKLFF. The CDR3 bases are TGTGCCAGCGGGTTAGAAGAAAAACTGTTTTTT.

This rearrangement joins TRBV27 to TRBJ2-1, with 9 bases fitting TRBD2. The CDR3 has 17 amino acids. The J segment lost 9 bases and the V segment lost 5 bases, leaving 17 bases of the junction unmatched. Germline values: CDR1 MNHEY, CDR2 SMNVEV (reference sequence). DNA of the CDR3: TGTGCCAGCAGTACCCTGGGACTAGCAATGGCCTCTGGTGAGCAGTTCTTC. Translation gives CASSTLGLAMASGEQFF.

The rearrangement uses TRBV27 and TRBJ1-2; 9 bases align to TRBD1. Germline V gene lookup returns CDR1 MNHEY and CDR2 SMNVEV (reference sequence). The CDR3 sequence is 15 residues long. With 2 bases clipped from V and 4 bases from J, the junction kept 5 bases outside the gene matches. In DNA form, the CDR3 reads TGTGCCAGCAGTTTAATACAGGGGGCTCTCTATGGCTACACCTTC. Encoded protein: CASSLIQGALYGYTF.

J is TRBJ1-1 and V is TRBV19; 7 bases agree with TRBD1. The trim removed 3 bases at V and 3 bases at J, leaving 4 bases unmatched. Per the germline V gene, CDR1 is LNHDA and CDR2 is SQIVND (reference sequence). The CDR3 runs to 14 residues. CDR3 protein: CASSIPGGYTEAFF. DNA for the CDR3: TGTGCCAGTAGTATTCCAGGGGGATACACTGAAGCTTTCTTT.

J is TRBJ2-7 and V is TRBV5-6; the D gene could be TRBD1 or TRBD2 (5 bases each). V was cut by 2 bases and J by 2 bases, with 20 bases left in between. Germline CDR1 is SGHDT and CDR2 is YYEEEE. The CDR3 has 17 residues. The CDR3 region is CASSFGEYRDVAYEQYF. DNA of the CDR3: TGTGCCAGCAGCTTTGGGGAATACCGGGACGTAGCCTACGAGCAGTACTTC.

This clone was seen only once. The chain uses TRBV5-5 and TRBJ1-2; 7 nucleotides match TRBD1. Looked up from germline, CDR1 is SGHKS and CDR2 is YYEKEE (reference sequence). Unmatched junction bases numbered 13, after V lost 4 bases and J lost 7 bases. The CDR3 length is 15 residues. CDR3 sequence reads: CASSVLRGAPLGYTF. As DNA, the CDR3 is TGTGCCAGCAGCGTCCTCAGGGGGGCACCTCTTGGCTACACCTTC.

The V call is TRBV10-3, the J call TRBJ2-4, with no clear D. CDR3 length equals 15 residues. Germline V gene sequence: CDR1 ENHRY, CDR2 SYGVKD. V lost 3 bases to trimming and J lost 0 bases, with 9 bases between them. The DNA for the CDR3 is TGTGCCATCAGTGACCCCACAGTAGCCAAAAACATTCAGTACTTC. Translated, it gives CAISDPTVAKNIQYF.